These T cell receptor beta chains were read from a single sample in a study of blood T cell repertoires in COVID-19. Data came from immunoSEQ multiplex PCR; TCRdb stores just in-frame clones and leaves some out. The data contain just over 150,000 clones, 75% to 90% of them seen just once; the ten biggest clones take up around 15%. Sequenced input: peripheral blood. The receptors were gathered from a woman aged 40 to 50 with acute or convalescent COVID-19. CDR3s include the opening cysteine and the closing phenylalanine or tryptophan. Only some rows state a clone size, as once, few, many or a class for expanded clones.

v_call,clone_size,cdr3_aa
TRBV19,NA,CASSISANSGNTIYF
TRBV7-9,NA,CASSLRTSGTGELFF
TRBV30,NA,CATGLAGSYEQYF
TRBV30,once,CAWTTHTEAFF
TRBV2,NA,CASSFRSNTGELFF
TRBV20-1,NA,CSARGLNTIYF
TRBV27,NA,CASSLFFGTGGYYGYTF
TRBV29-1,NA,CSVEAGTGPTRQYF
TRBV28,NA,CASSTGPGGRQPQHF
TRBV11-2,NA,CASSPAGRAGANVLTF
TRBV28,NA,CASRLTGDTQYF
TRBV7-8,once,CASSLDRIYGYTF
TRBV12-5,NA,CASGDREQAGYTF
TRBV27,NA,CASSLMLGTGGQHEQYF
TRBV27,NA,CASGAGHYQPQHF
TRBV7-9,NA,CASSLDSIYGYTF
TRBV27,NA,CASSSKTDLTRTVGEQYF
TRBV12-3/TRBV12-4,NA,CASSLAVRVEQFF
TRBV3-1/TRBV3-2,NA,CASSPSGTGAGANVLTF
TRBV15,once,CATSRDLNEKLFF
TRBV5-6,NA,CASSFGNRFNEKLFF
TRBV7-6,once,CASSLTAGAYQETQYF
TRBV6-4,NA,CASSAVPDRGQDLRCFEQFF
TRBV19,NA,CATPKDAGGTGELFF
TRBV3-1/TRBV3-2,NA,CASSQSVGKAYEQYF
TRBV6-6,NA,CASSPGQPLPLSNQPQHF
TRBV18,NA,CASSPPGQGPGVQPQHF
TRBV5-6,NA,CASSPGTSNYGYTF
TRBV30,once,CAWSGRPSGVGTEAFF
TRBV11-2,NA,CASSPVVAEAFF
TRBV6-5,NA,CASSYSNTYEQYF
TRBV5-4,once,CASSPGVAQFF
TRBV4-1,NA,CASSVVSGNTIYF
TRBV6-5,NA,CASMDTANTEAFF
TRBV6-2/TRBV6-3,NA,CASSPVSNEQYF
TRBV6-6,NA,CASRRTSGNTGELFF
TRBV28,once,CASSTQGHGYTF
TRBV5-1,NA,CASSYDSGVEAFF
TRBV12-3/TRBV12-4,few,CASSTTVNYGYTF
TRBV5-4,NA,CASSFGGQENYGYTF
TRBV7-3,NA,CASSTYGGQPQHF
TRBV27,once,CASSRYHSGANVLTF
TRBV7-9,NA,CASSSSSGMTTGELFF
TRBV2,NA,CASSEIAGGGTDTQYF
TRBV19,NA,CASSSTGGDEQYF
TRBV7-5,NA,CARSCHPLRDTGELFF
TRBV2,once,CASNTGWKNTEAFF